This is a list of T cell receptor beta chains from one sample in a study of blood T cell repertoires in COVID-19. Assay: immunoSEQ multiplex PCR; the TCRdb copy retains only in-frame clones and omits some. The profile covers approximately 390,000 clones, with nearly 90% appearing a single time and about 6.8% taken by the ten largest. Sequencing input: peripheral blood. All receptors come from a man in his late teens or twenties with active or convalescent COVID-19. Each CDR3 is given with its conserved first and last residue. A D gene is named only where the DNA matches it firmly. Expanded clones are given a class, and other clones once, few, many or no size at all.

clone_size j_call v_call d_call cdr3_aa cdr3_nt
- TRBJ2-3 TRBV5-1 TRBD2 CASSLTSGSGDTQYF TGCGCCAGCAGCTTGACTAGCGGGAGCGGCGATACGCAGTATTTT
- TRBJ1-6 TRBV28 - CASNPGGVAPLHF TGTGCCAGCAACCCGGGGGGGGTAGCACCCCTCCACTTT
- TRBJ2-7 TRBV18 TRBD2 CASSPPLLAGDHSYEQYF TGTGCCAGCTCACCACCATTGCTAGCGGGGGACCACTCCTACGAGCAGTACTTC
- TRBJ2-2 TRBV6-5 - CASSYSPDKPGGELFF TGTGCCAGCAGTTACTCTCCGGACAAGCCCGGCGGGGAGCTGTTTTTT
- TRBJ1-1 TRBV15 - CATSRDTGTEAFF TGTGCCACCAGCAGAGATACCGGCACTGAAGCTTTCTTT
few TRBJ2-7 TRBV7-9 - CASSFPPSGVQYF TGTGCCAGCAGCTTTCCCCCCTCGGGTGTTCAGTACTTC
- TRBJ2-5 TRBV27 - CASRGSGIPKETQYF TGTGCCAGCAGAGGGTCGGGGATCCCAAAGGAGACCCAGTACTTC
- TRBJ1-5 TRBV18 - CASSAGQSNQPQHF TGTGCCAGCTCAGCAGGACAGAGCAATCAGCCCCAGCATTTT
- TRBJ2-2 TRBV28 TRBD2 CASSERTGMGLAGTGELFF TGTGCCAGCAGTGAGAGGACAGGGATGGGACTAGCGGGCACCGGGGAGCTGTTTTTT
- TRBJ2-7 TRBV28 - CASRNRVEQYF TGTGCCAGCAGAAACAGGGTCGAGCAGTACTTC
once TRBJ2-1 TRBV7-3 - CASSLGQAGGYNEQFF TGTGCCAGCAGCTTAGGACAGGCCGGGGGCTACAATGAGCAGTTCTTC
- TRBJ1-3 TRBV7-7 - CASSQAPTSGNTIYF TGTGCCAGCAGCCAAGCACCCACCTCTGGAAACACCATATATTTT
once TRBJ2-4 TRBV19 TRBD2 CASISTSGATIQYF TGTGCCAGTATTTCGACTAGCGGGGCCACTATTCAGTACTTC
once TRBJ2-1 TRBV5-1 - CASSLSGSSYNEQFF TGCGCCAGCAGCTTGTCGGGGAGCTCCTACAATGAGCAGTTCTTC
- TRBJ2-7 TRBV5-1 - CASSQGYEQYF TGCGCCAGCAGTCAGGGATACGAGCAGTACTTC
- TRBJ1-5 TRBV19 - CASSIGPSSNQPQHF TGTGCCAGTAGTATTGGGCCCTCTAGCAATCAGCCCCAGCATTTT
- TRBJ2-3 TRBV29-1 - CSVGEGSGADTQYF TGCAGCGTGGGGGAAGGGTCAGGGGCAGATACGCAGTATTTT
once TRBJ2-5 TRBV3-1/TRBV3-2 - CASSPTVGLIQETQYF TGTGCCAGCAGCCCCACGGTAGGACTGATCCAAGAGACCCAGTACTTC
- TRBJ1-3 TRBV7-2 - CASSLVPRPGDTIYF TGTGCCAGCAGCTTAGTCCCCCGCCCCGGGGACACCATATATTTT
- TRBJ2-5 TRBV9 - CASSVDGEWETQYF TGTGCCAGCAGCGTGGACGGGGAGTGGGAGACCCAGTACTTC
- TRBJ1-5 TRBV21-1 - CASSKAAGGSQPQHF TGTGCCAGCAGCAAAGCGGCAGGAGGGAGTCAGCCCCAGCATTTT
- TRBJ2-3 TRBV5-1 - CASSPLSGIVDTQYF TGCGCCAGCAGCCCCCTCAGCGGAATAGTAGATACGCAGTATTTT
- TRBJ2-4 TRBV6-5 TRBD1 CASSYSGDSKNIQYF TGTGCCAGCAGTTACTCGGGGGACAGCAAAAACATTCAGTACTTC
- TRBJ1-3 TRBV28 - CASSLSGGLRGTIYF TGTGCCAGCAGTTTATCTGGGGGCTTGAGGGGCACCATATATTTT
- TRBJ1-6 TRBV10-3 TRBD1 CAIRGTGGESYNSPLHF TGTGCCATCAGGGGTACAGGGGGGGAGTCCTATAATTCACCCCTCCACTTT
few TRBJ1-2 TRBV7-2 - CASSVSGVSNGYTF TGTGCCAGCAGTGTATCGGGGGTTAGTAATGGCTACACCTTC
- TRBJ2-4 TRBV5-1 - CASSLTVDKNIQYF TGCGCCAGCAGTCTGACAGTTGACAAAAACATTCAGTACTTC
- TRBJ2-3 TRBV29-1 - CSEWTSTDTQYF TGCAGCGAGTGGACTAGCACAGATACGCAGTATTTT
- TRBJ2-5 TRBV3-1/TRBV3-2 - CASSQGPEETQYF TGTGCCAGCAGCCAAGGGCCAGAAGAGACCCAGTACTTC
- TRBJ1-1 TRBV4-2 - CASSQDWDIAQNKAFF TGTGCCAGCAGCCAAGATTGGGACATCGCCCAGAATAAAGCTTTCTTT
- TRBJ2-7 TRBV27 TRBD1 CASAIQGAYEQYF TGTGCCAGCGCGATCCAGGGGGCATACGAGCAGTACTTC
- TRBJ1-3 TRBV28 - CASKPTFSGNTIYF TGTGCCAGCAAGCCCACCTTCTCTGGAAACACCATATATTTT
once TRBJ2-7 TRBV28 - CASSPQGYKVYEQYF TGTGCCAGCAGCCCGCAGGGGTATAAAGTTTACGAGCAGTACTTC
- TRBJ2-3 TRBV28 - CASSTTDTQYF TGTGCCAGCAGCACTACAGATACGCAGTATTTT
- TRBJ1-5 TRBV19 - CASSTGQLNQPQHF TGTGCCAGTAGTACTGGACAGCTGAATCAGCCCCAGCATTTT
- TRBJ2-7 TRBV5-1 TRBD1 CASRPGQGASYEQYF TGCGCCAGCAGGCCGGGACAGGGGGCCTCCTACGAGCAGTACTTC
- TRBJ2-3 TRBV5-8 - CASDLRDTQYF TGTGCCAGCGACCTGAGGGATACGCAGTATTTT